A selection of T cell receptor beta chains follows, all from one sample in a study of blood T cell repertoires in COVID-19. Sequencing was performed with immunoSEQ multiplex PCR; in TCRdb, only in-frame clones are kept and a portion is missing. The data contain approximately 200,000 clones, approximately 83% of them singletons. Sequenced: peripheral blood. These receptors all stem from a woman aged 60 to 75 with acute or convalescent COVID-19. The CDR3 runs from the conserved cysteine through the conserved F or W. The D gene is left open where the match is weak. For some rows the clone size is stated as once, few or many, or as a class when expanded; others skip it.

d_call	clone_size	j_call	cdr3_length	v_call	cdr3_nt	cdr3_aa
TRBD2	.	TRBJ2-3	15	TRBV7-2	TGTGCCAGCAGCCCAAAGCGGGGTAGCACAGATACGCAGTATTTT	CASSPKRGSTDTQYF
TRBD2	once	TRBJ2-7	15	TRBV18	TGTGCCAGCTCACCACCTAGCGGGGGTTCCTACGAGCAGTACTTC	CASSPPSGGSYEQYF
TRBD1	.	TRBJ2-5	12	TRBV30	TGTGCCTGGGAGACAGGGGGGAAGACCCAGTACTTC	CAWETGGKTQYF
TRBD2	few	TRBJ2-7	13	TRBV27	TGTGCCAGCAGTGCTAGGCGGGGGTACGAGCAGTACTTC	CASSARRGYEQYF
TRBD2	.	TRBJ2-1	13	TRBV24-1	TGTGCCACCAGCCTAGCGGGTTACAATGAGCAGTTCTTC	CATSLAGYNEQFF
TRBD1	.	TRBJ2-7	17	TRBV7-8	TGTGCCAGCAGCTTCCGGGACAGGGGGTCCTCTTCCTACGAGCAGTACTTC	CASSFRDRGSSSYEQYF
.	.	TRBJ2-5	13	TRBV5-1	TGCGCCAGCAGCCGGGGTTTCACGGAGACCCAGTACTTC	CASSRGFTETQYF
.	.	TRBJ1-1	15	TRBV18	TGTGCCAGCTCACCAAAAGGGAGGGGAAGCGCTGAAGCTTTCTTT	CASSPKGRGSAEAFF
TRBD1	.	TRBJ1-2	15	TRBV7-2	TGTGCCAGCAGCCCAAGACAGGGGGCGTTTGATGGCTACACCTTC	CASSPRQGAFDGYTF
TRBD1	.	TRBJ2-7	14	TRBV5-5	TGTGCCAGCAGCTCCGGACAGGTTACCTACGAGCAGTACTTC	CASSSGQVTYEQYF
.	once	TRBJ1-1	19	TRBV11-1	TGTGCCAGCAGCTTAGCGGTGGCCCGTAGGAGGGGTGTGAACACTGAAGCTTTCTTT	CASSLAVARRRGVNTEAFF
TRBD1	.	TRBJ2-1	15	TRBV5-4	TGTGCCAGCAGCGAAGCCGGGACAGCGTACAATGAGCAGTTCTTC	CASSEAGTAYNEQFF
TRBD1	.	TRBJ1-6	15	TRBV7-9	TGTGCCAGCAGCTATACGACAGGGAGGAGTTCACCCCTCCACTTT	CASSYTTGRSSPLHF
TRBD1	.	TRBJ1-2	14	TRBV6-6	TGTGCCAGCAGTCCCATGACAGGGAACTATGGCTACACCTTC	CASSPMTGNYGYTF
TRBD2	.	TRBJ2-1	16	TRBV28	TGTGCCAGCACCACCCTGGGACTAGCGGGGGGGAATGAGCAGTTCTTC	CASTTLGLAGGNEQFF
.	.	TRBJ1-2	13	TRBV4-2	TGTGCCAGCAGCCAAGGCATGCGAGCTGGCTACACCTTC	CASSQGMRAGYTF
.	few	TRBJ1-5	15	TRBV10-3	TGTGCCATCAGGTTCCGGGAGGTGCGGCATCAGCCCCAGCATTTT	CAIRFREVRHQPQHF
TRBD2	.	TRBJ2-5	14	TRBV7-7	TGTGCCAGCAGCTCCGTAGCGGGTGGAGAGACCCAGTACTTC	CASSSVAGGETQYF
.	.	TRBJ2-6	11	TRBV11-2	TGTGCCATCACTGGGGCCAACGTCCTGACTTTC	CAITGANVLTF
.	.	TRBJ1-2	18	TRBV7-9	TGTGCCAGCAGCCCGGCGGGGGGGGGCCGGGGCTCGCCTTATGGCTACACCTTC	CASSPAGGGRGSPYGYTF
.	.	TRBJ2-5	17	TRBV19	TGTGCCAGTAGTTCTACATTATGGACAGCCAGACAAGAGACCCAGTACTTC	CASSSTLWTARQETQYF
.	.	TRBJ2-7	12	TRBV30	TGTGCCTGGAGTCTAGGAGGAGGGGAGCAGTACTTC	CAWSLGGGEQYF
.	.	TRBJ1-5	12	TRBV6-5	TGTGCCAGCAGGTATAGCAATCAGCCCCAGCATTTT	CASRYSNQPQHF
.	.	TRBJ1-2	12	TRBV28	TGTGCCAGTATTAGGGGAGGAGGTGGCTACACCTTC	CASIRGGGGYTF
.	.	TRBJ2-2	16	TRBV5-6	TGTGCCAGCAGCTTCCTTAGCCAAGTGAACACCGGGGAGCTGTTTTTT	CASSFLSQVNTGELFF
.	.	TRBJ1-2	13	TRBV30	TGTGCCTGGAGTGCCTTGGGGGGCTATGGCTACACCTTC	CAWSALGGYGYTF
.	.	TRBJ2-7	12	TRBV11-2	TGTGCCAGCAGCTTAGCCCCCGGCGAGCAGTACTTC	CASSLAPGEQYF